The 20 T cell receptor beta chains listed next were all sequenced from one sample in a study of cytomegalovirus exposure and HLA in healthy donors. The PCR employed 60 Vbeta primers together with 13 Jbeta primers. The protocol was immunoSEQ multiplex PCR, while the TCRdb copy is restricted to in-frame clones and leaves out a portion. The sample features about 99,000 clones, with about 3% in its top ten. Sequencing input: PBMCs. These receptors all stem from a middle-aged man in good health and CMV-seronegative.

The chain joins TRBV7-9 to TRBJ2-6; unclear D gene. Germline V gives CDR1 SEHNR, CDR2 FQNEAQ (reference sequence). The CDR3 consists of 16 residues. Trimming took 5 bases from V and 0 from J, leaving 11 bases between them. The CDR3 region has the DNA TGTGCCAGCAGCCCACGGTCGTACTCTGGGGCCAACGTCCTGACTTTC. Translated, it gives CASSPRSYSGANVLTF.

The chain links TRBV5-1 to TRBJ2-2; possible D gene TRBD2, 6 bases. The CDR3 is 16 amino acids. Germline V gene data show CDR1 as SGHRS and CDR2 as YFSETQ. Trimming removed 0 bases at V and 5 bases at J, with 14 bases between. The CDR3 DNA follows: TGCGCCAGCAGCTTGGCCCCCGGGACTCGTACCGGGGAGCTGTTTTTT. Protein: CASSLAPGTRTGELFF.

As regards this clone: Other DNA sequences from this sample encode an identical CDR3 as well. The rearrangement uses TRBV6-5 and TRBJ1-2, with 9 bases aligning to TRBD1. Germline-derived CDR1 and CDR2 are MNHEY and SVGAGI. V shed 0 bases, J shed 8 bases, and the junction held 4 bases outside the gene matches. The CDR3 length is 14 residues. The CDR3 protein is CASSYSGQGYGYTF. The CDR3 region has the DNA TGTGCCAGCAGTTACTCCGGACAGGGGTACGGCTACACCTTC.

This chain connects TRBV5-1 to TRBJ1-5; 7 nucleotides align to TRBD1. The V and J ends lost 0 bases and 4 bases, in that order; junction bases with no gene match: 4. CDR1 is SGHRS and CDR2 is YFSETQ in the germline V gene. The CDR3 has 15 residues. DNA of the CDR3: TGCGCCAGCAGCTTGGTGGCAGGGGGGAATCAGCCCCAGCATTTT. It yields the protein CASSLVAGGNQPQHF.

The chain employs TRBV6-1 and TRBJ2-1, with D possibly matching TRBD2 (5 bases). CDR1 is MNHNS, CDR2 SASEGT, per germline. The CDR3 has 16 residues. Trimming took off 0 bases at V and 5 bases at J, with 14 bases between the two ends. The CDR3 spells CASSEASTEGHNEQFF. Written as DNA, the CDR3 is TGTGCCAGCAGTGAAGCCAGCACCGAGGGCCACAATGAGCAGTTCTTC.

J is TRBJ2-3 and V is TRBV10-2; TRBD2 agrees at 9 bases. J was trimmed by 2 bases and V by 4 bases; bases with no gene match: 7. The germline CDR1 and CDR2 sequences are WSHSY and SAAADI. This CDR3 contains 16 residues. CDR3 amino acids: CASSVFKRGDTDTQYF. DNA for the CDR3: TGCGCCAGCAGTGTCTTTAAGCGGGGGGACACAGATACGCAGTATTTT.

The V call is TRBV7-9, the J call TRBJ2-3; 8 bases fit TRBD2. This CDR3 has 16 residues. CDR1 is SEHNR and CDR2 is FQNEAQ in the germline V gene (reference sequence). V trimming: 4 bases; J trimming: 2 bases; junction bases outside the gene matches: 8. CDR3 amino acids: CASSSISGINTDTQYF. The DNA of the CDR3 is TGTGCCAGCAGCTCGATTAGCGGGATTAACACAGATACGCAGTATTTT. Combining the CDR3 with reference TRBV7-9 and TRBJ2-3 gives the whole variable domain DTGVSQNPRHKITKRGQNVTFRCDPISEHNRLYWYRQTLGQGPEFLTYFQNEAQLEKSRLLSDRFSAERPKGSFSTLEIQRTEQGDSAMYLCASSSISGINTDTQYFGPGTRLTVL.

The V call is TRBV6-1, the J call TRBJ2-7; D is undetermined. The V end was cut by 8 bases, the J end by 2 bases, with 13 bases between. This CDR3 region has 13 residues. Per the germline V gene, CDR1 is MNHNS and CDR2 is SASEGT. The DNA of the CDR3 is TGTGCCAGCCAACCCCACATCCCCTACGAGCAGTACTTC. Its protein is CASQPHIPYEQYF.

A note on this clone: Lacking the conserved final phenylalanine or tryptophan, this CDR3 likely reflects a read error. The V call is TRBV29-1, the J call TRBJ1-2; D ambiguous. This CDR3 spans 11 amino acids. The V and J ends lost 4 bases and 5 bases respectively, with 8 bases between them. The germline gives CDR1 SQVTM, CDR2 ANQGSEA. CDR3 coding DNA: TGCAGCGTTGGGGCCCCTTATGGCTACACCCTC. This sequence encodes CSVGAPYGYTL.

This chain connects TRBV11-3 to TRBJ2-3, with TRBD1 matching 9 bases. The CDR3 length is 15 residues. Germline V lookup: CDR1 SGHNT, CDR2 YENEEA. Trimming at V came to 6 bases and at J to 4 bases, leaving 8 bases not matched to a gene. CDR3 residues: CASSPGQGWADTQYF. The CDR3 coding sequence is TGTGCCAGCAGTCCGGGACAGGGTTGGGCAGATACGCAGTATTTT. Full variable domain (remainder filled in from reference TRBV11-3 and TRBJ2-3): EAGVVQSPRYKIIEKKQPVAFWCNPISGHNTLYWYLQNLGQGPELLIRYENEEAVDDSQLPKDRFSAERLKGVDSTLKIQPAELGDSAVYLCASSPGQGWADTQYFGPGTRLTVL.

This chain joins TRBV10-3 and TRBJ2-3; 12 bases align to TRBD1. The V gene end was trimmed by 1 base and the J gene end by 6 bases; junction bases not matched to a gene: 2. CDR3 length equals 15 residues. The germline CDR1 and CDR2 sequences are ENHRY and SYGVKD. The CDR3 loop reads CAISELGQGADTQYF. The DNA of the CDR3 is TGTGCCATCAGTGAGTTGGGACAGGGGGCTGATACGCAGTATTTT.

The chain couples TRBV6-5 to TRBJ2-7; a possible D gene is TRBD1 (6 bases). The CDR3 runs 14 residues. V dropped 2 bases and J dropped 6 bases, with 14 bases sitting between them. Per the germline V gene, CDR1 is MNHEY and CDR2 is SVGAGI. CDR3 DNA: TGTGCCAGCAGTTACCTCGGGACAATAGGCGAGCAGTACTTC. It yields the protein CASSYLGTIGEQYF.

CDR3 DNA sequence: TGTGCCAGCAGCTTTAACCGCGGGGTAGGCACTGAAGCTTTCTTT. Protein sequence: CASSFNRGVGTEAFF. The V call is TRBV11-2, the J call TRBJ1-1; no clear D. The CDR3 covers 15 residues. V shed 3 bases and J shed 4 bases, with 15 bases lying between them. The germline gives CDR1 SGHAT, CDR2 FQNNGV.

The chain has TRBV5-1 and TRBJ2-2; the D gene is possibly TRBD1 (6 bases). The CDR3 extends over 15 amino acids. Germline CDR1 is SGHRS and CDR2 is YFSETQ. The V gene lost 4 bases and the J gene lost 6 bases, with 16 bases spanning the gap. CDR3 sequence reads: CASSTGWIGAGELFF. The CDR3 DNA reads as TGCGCCAGCAGCACAGGGTGGATTGGGGCCGGGGAGCTGTTTTTT.

V usage is TRBV2 and J usage is TRBJ2-2; tentatively, D is TRBD1 (6 bases). This CDR3 has 14 amino acids. The V end was cut by 4 bases, the J end by 5 bases, with 11 bases between. CDR1 is SNHLY, CDR2 FYNNEI, per germline. CDR3 DNA: TGTGCCAGCAGTGCCAACAGGGTAACCGGGGAGCTGTTTTTT. This sequence encodes CASSANRVTGELFF.

V and J are TRBV5-1 and TRBJ2-1, with 8 bases identical to TRBD2. The CDR3 has 16 residues. Germline V lookup: CDR1 SGHRS, CDR2 YFSETQ. V trimming: 4 bases; J trimming: 6 bases; junction bases outside the gene matches: 12. CDR3 nucleotides: TGCGCCAGCAGCCAGAGGGTTTCGGGGGGGGGCAATGAGCAGTTCTTC. This sequence encodes CASSQRVSGGGNEQFF.

The chain links TRBV11-2 to TRBJ2-7, with 7 bases that match TRBD2. The CDR3 is made up of 13 amino acids. The germline V gene has CDR1 SGHAT and CDR2 FQNNGV. V dropped 1 base and J dropped 3; count of bases not matched to a gene: 0. CDR3 DNA: TGTGCCAGCAGCTTAGGGGAGGGCTACGAGCAGTACTTC. Translating it yields CASSLGEGYEQYF.

This sequence joins TRBV10-3 and TRBJ1-4; 8 bases map to TRBD1. Trimming removed 0 bases from V and 5 bases from J; junction bases left unmatched: 5. CDR1 is ENHRY, CDR2 SYGVKD, per germline. CDR3 size: 16 residues. This CDR3 reads CAISESGQGQNEKLFF. The CDR3 region has the DNA TGTGCCATCAGTGAGTCTGGACAGGGACAAAATGAAAAACTGTTTTTT.

The chain is built from TRBV9 and TRBJ2-3; 12 nucleotides line up with TRBD2. The ends lost 0 bases at V and 4 bases at J; junction bases unmatched: 3. The germline V gene encodes CDR1 SGDLS and CDR2 YYNGEE. The CDR3 sequence is 16 residues long. The CDR3 region is CASSVALAGGPDTQYF. In nucleotides, the CDR3 is TGTGCCAGCAGCGTAGCTCTAGCGGGGGGGCCAGATACGCAGTATTTT.

The V call is TRBV5-4, the J call TRBJ2-1; 15 nucleotides agree with TRBD2. This CDR3 has 17 residues. The V segment lost 0 bases and the J segment 6 bases; nucleotides outside the gene matches: 4. Germline lookup yields CDR1 SGHNT and CDR2 YYREEE (reference sequence). The CDR3 spells CASSLGTSGRAVNEQFF. The CDR3 bases are TGTGCCAGCAGCTTGGGGACTAGCGGGAGGGCCGTCAATGAGCAGTTCTTC.